A selection of T cell receptor beta chains follows, all from one sample in a study of blood T cells in healthy people across ages. TCRdb ran MiXCR on the 5' RACE reads and lists one entry per CDR3 protein. The sample has about 1.6 million distinct CDR3 sequences; roughly a third are singletons. Material for sequencing was blood. These receptors came from a woman in her thirties in good health. Each CDR3 is given without its conserved first and last residue.

v_call,j_call,cdr3_aa
TRBV7-2,TRBJ2-3,ASSPLAGRYTDTQY
TRBV7-3,TRBJ2-3,ASSLNGGLAGSTDTQY
TRBV20-1,TRBJ2-7,SAPRGLADTYEQY
TRBV7-6,TRBJ1-1,ASSNGVGAEAF
TRBV7-3,TRBJ2-2,ASSERPQLSSGELF
TRBV10-3,TRBJ2-7,AISAQTGSSYEQY
TRBV30,TRBJ2-7,AWTAGLAAYEQY
TRBV10-3,TRBJ2-7,AISEFQNEQY
TRBV7-3,TRBJ2-2,ASSWGYTGELF
TRBV30,TRBJ1-2,AWSTGKRGYT
TRBV7-2,.,AGSEPGLRQRKTQY
TRBV19,TRBJ1-1,ASSIWGNTEAF
TRBV19,TRBJ1-2,ASSIVGNYGYT
TRBV3-1,TRBJ2-3,ASSQDYSDTQY
TRBV28,TRBJ2-5,ASSSGPVETQY
TRBV24-1,TRBJ1-1,ATSDPTQRAF
TRBV28,TRBJ1-5,ASTGGVFRSNQPQH
TRBV20-1,TRBJ2-7,SAEEKSGISPYEQY
TRBV20-1,TRBJ2-1,SAPSLARNEQF
TRBV10-3,TRBJ2-5,AITAGMYGTQY
TRBV10-3,TRBJ1-1,AIKGGTATGFTEAF
TRBV6-1,TRBJ2-5,ASWYQETQY
TRBV20-1,TRBJ2-7,SARDLVIYEQY
TRBV10-3,TRBJ2-3,AINLTSGVDTDTQY
TRBV28,TRBJ2-7,ASSLFLLGPYEQY
TRBV12-3/TRBV12-4,TRBJ2-1,ASSLSGGAWNEQF
TRBV6-5,TRBJ2-3,ASKRAGASQTDTQY
TRBV11-2,TRBJ2-1,ASSLGGDDEQF
TRBV14,TRBJ1-4,ASSQVEDEGLF
TRBV4-1,TRBJ1-1,ASRLGNSLRVTEAF
TRBV6-2/TRBV6-3,TRBJ2-5,ASNLRGRSQETQY
TRBV28,TRBJ1-1,ASKTGTRTEAF
TRBV7-6,TRBJ2-6,ASSPIPSGANVLT
TRBV12-3/TRBV12-4,TRBJ1-5,ASSTGPFSNQPQH
TRBV20-1,TRBJ2-3,SARDKLAARGTDTQY
TRBV20-1,TRBJ2-3,SARVVAGSSTDTQY
TRBV6-1,TRBJ1-4,ASSAGQGGPPYEKLF
TRBV20-1,TRBJ1-5,SARKTTNQPQH
TRBV29-1,TRBJ2-2,SVGPGAPKTGELF
TRBV19,TRBJ2-4,ASSIPGWGKRAKNIQY
TRBV9,TRBJ2-1,ASSVGGEQF
TRBV3-1,TRBJ2-3,ASSQPSSDTQY
TRBV5-1,TRBJ1-2,ASTRGDGTGGYT
TRBV6-2/TRBV6-3,TRBJ2-1,ASSPSSGGAYNEQF
TRBV4-1,TRBJ2-1,ASSRGLAGLREQF
TRBV7-2,TRBJ2-7,ASGSYRGFYEQY
TRBV20-1,TRBJ1-1,SAPKGRPEAF
TRBV3-1,TRBJ1-4,ASSQSDVAREKLF
TRBV27,.,ASTPSAGQLLLSYEQY
TRBV27,TRBJ1-4,ASSSGTPATNEKLF
TRBV6-4,TRBJ2-3,ASSPGSLGTDTQY
TRBV2,TRBJ1-2,ASKLGQGTNYGYT
TRBV29-1,TRBJ1-1,SGELNTEAF
TRBV7-3,TRBJ2-3,ASSSTGSNTDTQY